A few counts support the clone carrying this TCR beta chain. The data were obtained in a study of beta chain features in type 1 diabetes. Study-wide context: Similarity in age, gender and cell yields was seen between patients and healthy donors.

The study reverse transcribed the entire isolated RNA, so it sequenced expressed TCRB transcripts. The protocol was immunoSEQ multiplex PCR, while the TCRdb copy is restricted to in-frame clones and leaves out a portion. The sample carries 330,000 or so clones, roughly a fifth recorded once. Sequencing was carried out using naive CD4+ T cells from blood. This TCR derives from a young woman in good health.

The DNA of the CDR3 is TGTGCCAGCAGCGCGCCCCCCACTGGGGCGGGAGGTAGGAATGAGCAGTTCTTC. Encoded protein: CASSAPPTGAGGRNEQFF. The rearrangement uses TRBV5-4 and TRBJ2-1; 8 nucleotides align to TRBD2. The V gene end was trimmed by 4 bases and the J gene end by 7 bases; junction bases not matched to a gene: 19. The germline V gene has CDR1 SGHNT and CDR2 YYREEE (reference sequence). The CDR3 runs to 18 residues. Full variable domain (outside the CDR3, taken from reference TRBV5-4 and TRBJ2-1): ETGVTQSPTHLIKTRGQQVTLRCSSQSGHNTVSWYQQALGQGPQFIFQYYREEENGRGNFPPRFSGLQFPNYSSELNVNALELDDSALYLCASSAPPTGAGGRNEQFFGPGTRLTVL.